The 25 T cell receptor beta chains below were found in one sample sequenced in a study of response to subunit inactivated influenza vaccine. TCRdb reprocessed the RT-PCR reads with MiXCR, giving one entry per CDR3 protein. This sample has roughly 500,000 distinct CDR3 sequences, with under 30% found just once. In addition, the sample was reused for a study of T cells expressing NK-cell markers. That source adds: UMIs accompanied the 5'RACE template switching by which TCR beta cDNA was made.

Sample: CD4+ T cells sorted from PBMCs, taken 12 days after vaccination. All receptors derive from a man in his fifties who received an inactivated influenza vaccine.

This clonotype was seen many times. The chain links TRBV12-3 or TRBV12-4 to TRBJ2-2; no definite D call. V was pared by 4 bases and J by 0 bases, with 12 bases between. The CDR3 consists of 16 residues. CDR3 nucleotides: TGTGCCAGCAGTTACGGACGGACCGCGAACACCGGGGAGCTGTTTTTT. Protein sequence: CASSYGRTANTGELFF.

This chain joins TRBV4-2 and TRBJ2-2, with TRBD2 matching over 7 bases. This CDR3 is built from 16 residues. The junction had 5 bases not matched to a gene; V was cut back by 0 bases and J by 4 bases. CDR1 and CDR2 from the germline V gene are LGHNA and YNFKEQ. This CDR3 reads CASSQEASGFTGELFF. CDR3 nucleotides: TGTGCCAGCAGCCAAGAGGCTAGCGGTTTCACCGGGGAGCTGTTTTTT.

This clonotype was counted ten times or more. The chain couples TRBV3-1 to TRBJ2-2; D may be TRBD1 (7 bases). This CDR3 contains 15 residues. Germline V CDR1 and CDR2: LGHDT, YNNKEL (reference sequence). The V end was cut by 2 bases, the J end by 5 bases, with 12 bases between. CDR3 coding DNA: TGTGCCAGCAGCCAAAGACAGGGAGGTACCGGGGAGCTGTTTTTT. Amino acid sequence: CASSQRQGGTGELFF. The full variable domain, with the rest looked up from reference TRBV3-1 and TRBJ2-2, is DTAVSQTPKYLVTQMGNDKSIKCEQNLGHDTMYWYKQDSKKFLKIMFSYNNKELIINETVPNRFSPKSPDKAHLNLHINSLELGDSAVYFCASSQRQGGTGELFFGEGSRLTVL.

This clonotype was observed a handful of times. The chain's CDR3 is CSARARSYTDTQYF. The CDR3, as DNA: TGCAGTGCTAGGGCTAGAAGTTATACAGATACGCAGTATTTT. The genes are TRBV20-1 and TRBJ2-3; D unresolved. CDR3 length equals 14 residues. V was pared by 3 bases and J by 3 bases, with 13 bases between. Germline V gives CDR1 DFQATT, CDR2 SNEGSKA (reference sequence).

V gene TRBV3-1 combines with J gene TRBJ1-1; D unresolved. Trimming took off 1 base at V and 6 bases at J, with 21 bases between the two ends. CDR1 is LGHDT, CDR2 YNNKEL, per germline (reference sequence). CDR3 length: 17 residues. This CDR3 is CASSQVPLTNSGAEAFF. CDR3 in DNA: TGTGCCAGCAGCCAAGTCCCATTAACAAACTCTGGGGCTGAAGCTTTCTTT.

This clonotype was found a few times. The chain couples TRBV9 to TRBJ1-3, with D unresolved. Trimming left V 4 bases short and J 0 bases short, with 8 bases between. The germline gives CDR1 SGDLS, CDR2 YYNGEE. CDR3 length equals 14 residues. The CDR3 DNA reads TGTGCCAGCAGCTCGACCTTCTCTGGAAACACCATATATTTT. Translating gives CASSSTFSGNTIYF.

The table lists this clonotype with a few counts. This sequence joins TRBV7-8 and TRBJ1-6; D not certain. V lost 8 bases, J lost 7 bases, and 12 bases lay in between. This CDR3 has 13 amino acids. Germline-derived CDR1 and CDR2 are SGHVS and FQNEAQ. The CDR3, as DNA: TGTGCCAGCGTGGGCCAGCTAAATTCACCCCTCCACTTT. It yields the protein CASVGQLNSPLHF. The full variable domain, its missing parts supplied by reference TRBV7-8 and TRBJ1-6, is GAGVSQSPRYKVAKRGQDVALRCDPISGHVSLFWYQQALGQGPEFLTYFQNEAQLDKSGLPSDRFFAERPEGSVSTLKIQRTQQEDSAVYLCASVGQLNSPLHFGNGTRLTVT.

This clonotype has a handful of counts. The CDR3, as DNA: TGCGCCAGCAGCACAAAGGACAGGGGGGAGCTGTTTTTT. Translated, it gives CASSTKDRGELFF. V usage is TRBV5-1 and J usage is TRBJ2-2, with 7 bases that match TRBD1. Germline lookup yields CDR1 SGHRS and CDR2 YFSETQ. The junction had 5 bases not matched to a gene; V was cut back by 4 bases and J by 8 bases. The CDR3 has 13 amino acids.

The sample holds a few counts of this clonotype. The V call is TRBV28, the J call TRBJ2-7; possibly TRBD1 for D (6 bases). The CDR3 runs 16 residues. Germline V CDR1 and CDR2: MDHEN, SYDVKM. V was cut by 5 bases and J by 0 bases, with 17 bases left in between. The CDR3 is CASSLTGFPSSYEQYF. In DNA, the CDR3 is TGTGCCAGCAGTCTCACAGGGTTCCCGAGCTCCTACGAGCAGTACTTC.

In this sample, this clonotype turned up many times. The genes are TRBV12-3 or TRBV12-4 and TRBJ2-7; tentatively, D is TRBD2 (6 bases). This CDR3 is 14 amino acids long. Trimming pared 5 bases from V and 2 bases from J, leaving 13 bases between. CDR3 loop: CASSILAGTYEQYF. The CDR3 coding sequence is TGTGCCAGCAGTATACTAGCAGGTACCTACGAGCAGTACTTC.

This clonotype was counted only a few times. The chain joins TRBV20-1 to TRBJ1-4, with 8 bases fitting TRBD1. The junction had 5 bases not matched to a gene; V was cut back by 6 bases and J by 5 bases. Germline V gene lookup returns CDR1 DFQATT and CDR2 SNEGSKA (reference sequence). The CDR3 has 13 residues. The CDR3 loop reads CSARTGQNEKLFF. The CDR3 nucleotides are TGCAGTGCACGGACAGGGCAAAATGAAAAACTGTTTTTT.

The chain recombines TRBV6-5 with TRBJ1-1; D uncertain. This CDR3 comprises 13 residues. The V end lost 2 bases, the J end lost 4 bases, and 8 bases lay between the germline ends. CDR1 and CDR2 from the germline V gene are MNHEY and SVGAGI. The CDR3 DNA sequence: TGTGCCAGCAGTTACGGTCTGAGCACTGAAGCTTTCTTT. It translates to CASSYGLSTEAFF.

This clonotype was detected a few times. The chain has TRBV20-1 and TRBJ1-3, with 11 bases aligning to TRBD1. CDR1 is DFQATT, CDR2 SNEGSKA, per germline (reference sequence). V shed 6 bases and J 7 bases; nucleotides not matched to a gene: 5. This CDR3 has 13 residues. CDR3 sequence (DNA): TGCAGTGCCCTAGGACAGGGGGCGAACACCATATATTTT. Amino acid sequence: CSALGQGANTIYF.

This clonotype showed up just a few times. The genes are TRBV27 and TRBJ1-2; D gene unclear. The V end was cut by 5 bases, the J end by 0 bases, with 13 bases between. Per germline, CDR1 MNHEY and CDR2 SMNVEV (reference sequence). The CDR3 is 15 amino acids. The CDR3 DNA reads TGTGCCAGCAGTCAGCCGGGCAGAGCTAACTATGGCTACACCTTC. It codes for CASSQPGRANYGYTF.

This clonotype has only a few counts. The genes are TRBV19 and TRBJ2-7; weak D call: TRBD1 (7 bases). This CDR3 comprises 15 residues. The V end was cut by 11 bases, the J end by 2 bases, with 22 bases between. Per germline, CDR1 LNHDA and CDR2 SQIVND (reference sequence). For the CDR3, the DNA is TGTGCCCTCCTAACGGCGGGACAGCGGACCTACGAGCAGTACTTC. It codes for CALLTAGQRTYEQYF.

This clonotype was detected ten times or more. This chain joins TRBV28 and TRBJ2-3; 10 nucleotides match TRBD2. Germline CDR1 and CDR2: MDHEN and SYDVKM. This CDR3 is built from 19 residues. V shed 5 bases and J 5 bases; nucleotides not matched to a gene: 19. CDR3 region: CASSKEYPIVAGGGDTQYF. Here the CDR3 DNA reads TGTGCCAGCAGTAAAGAATACCCGATCGTAGCGGGGGGAGGAGATACGCAGTATTTT.

This clonotype was detected only a few times. The V call is TRBV20-1, the J call TRBJ2-3; a possible D gene is TRBD2 (5 bases). The germline V and J ends were trimmed by 3 bases and 6 bases, with 13 bases remaining between them. The CDR3 loop spans 13 amino acids. Germline CDR1 is DFQATT and CDR2 is SNEGSKA (reference sequence). The CDR3 DNA follows: TGCAGTGCTAGCGAGGCGGGTGTGGATACGCAGTATTTT. It is translated as CSASEAGVDTQYF.

This clonotype was recorded at least ten times. The CDR3 DNA sequence: TGCGCCAGCAGCTGGGGACGGTACGAGCAGTACTTC. Protein: CASSWGRYEQYF. This sequence joins TRBV5-1 and TRBJ2-7; perhaps D is TRBD1 or TRBD2 (5 bases each). CDR1 and CDR2 (germline): SGHRS, YFSETQ. This CDR3 is 12 amino acids long. Trimming removed 3 bases from V and 4 bases from J, with 8 bases in between.

This clonotype was observed a handful of times. This chain uses TRBV14 with TRBJ1-1; D is uncertain. This CDR3 comprises 12 residues. Deletions cut 4 bases from V and 5 bases from J, with 8 bases between. Germline V gene data show CDR1 as SGHDN and CDR2 as FVKESK. The CDR3 spells CASSLGWTEAFF. In DNA form, the CDR3 reads TGTGCCAGCAGCCTGGGGTGGACTGAAGCTTTCTTT.

The V and J genes are TRBV12-3 or TRBV12-4 and TRBJ2-1; D is ambiguous. The length of the CDR3 is 11 residues. Between the trimmed V and J ends, which lost 3 bases and 9 bases, there was a span of 6 bases. This CDR3 reads CASSLRFEQFF. The CDR3 bases are TGTGCCAGCAGTTTGCGGTTTGAGCAGTTCTTC.

There are a few counts of this clonotype. The chain joins TRBV7-2 to TRBJ2-6; TRBD1 might be the D (5 bases). Germline loops: CDR1 SGHTA, CDR2 FQGNSA. The CDR3 extends over 15 amino acids. Deletions cut 6 bases from V and 0 bases from J, with 9 bases between. This chain's CDR3 is CASRTDSSGANVLTF. In DNA, the CDR3 is TGTGCCAGCAGAACAGACAGCTCTGGGGCCAACGTCCTGACTTTC. Complete variable domain (other parts from reference TRBV7-2 and TRBJ2-6): GAGVSQSPSNKVTEKGKDVELRCDPISGHTALYWYRQSLGQGLEFLIYFQGNSAPDKSGLPSDRFSAERTGGSVSTLTIQRTQQEDSAVYLCASRTDSSGANVLTFGAGSRLTVL.

This clonotype was found a few times. This chain links TRBV29-1 with TRBJ2-5; 7 bases match TRBD1. The CDR3 runs 12 residues. CDR1 SQVTM and CDR2 ANQGSEA come from the germline V gene. V dropped 3 bases and J dropped 8; count of bases not matched to a gene: 6. The CDR3 loop is CSVEQGERTQYF. The CDR3 DNA reads as TGCAGCGTTGAGCAGGGGGAACGAACCCAGTACTTC.

This clonotype has only a few counts. The V and J genes are TRBV10-3 and TRBJ1-2; 11 bases match TRBD1. CDR1 ENHRY and CDR2 SYGVKD come from the germline V gene. J lost 3 bases, V lost 8 bases, and 5 bases had no gene match. CDR3 size: 14 residues. The CDR3 sequence is CAIGGTGGDYGYTF. The CDR3 bases are TGTGCCATCGGGGGGACAGGGGGTGACTATGGCTACACCTTC.

The table lists this clonotype with a few counts. The chain links TRBV9 to TRBJ2-5; either TRBD1 or TRBD2 may fit D (6 bases each). Germline V gene lookup returns CDR1 SGDLS and CDR2 YYNGEE. V lost 6 bases to trimming and J lost 5 bases, with 17 bases between them. The CDR3 covers 14 residues. The CDR3 protein is CASNALGGRETQYF. The CDR3 DNA sequence: TGTGCCAGCAACGCCCTCGGGGGCAGGGAGACCCAGTACTTC. Full variable domain (remainder filled in from reference TRBV9 and TRBJ2-5): DSGVTQTPKHLITATGQRVTLRCSPRSGDLSVYWYQQSLDQGLQFLIQYYNGEERAKGNILERFSAQQFPDLHSELNLSSLELGDSALYFCASNALGGRETQYFGPGTRLLVL.

This clonotype was counted a few times. V and J are TRBV12-3 or TRBV12-4 and TRBJ1-2, with unresolved D. The CDR3 runs 13 residues. Trimming left V 1 base short and J 4 bases short, with 7 bases between. The DNA for the CDR3 is TGTGCCAGCAGTTTAGGGGTTGCCTATGGCTACACCTTC. It is translated as CASSLGVAYGYTF.